This TCR beta chain was retrieved from a study of response to subunit inactivated influenza vaccine. In this sample, this clonotype turned up a few times. One entry per CDR3 protein, called by TCRdb with MiXCR from the RT-PCR reads. The sample consists of around 200,000 distinct CDR3 sequences, around 8.8% of them appearing once. This specimen was non-naive T cells sorted from PBMCs, taken on the day of vaccination. This receptor was taken from a man in his fifties or sixties who received an inactivated influenza vaccine.

The CDR3 reads CASSVGGRDTIYF. CDR3 nucleotide sequence: TGTGCCAGCAGCGTAGGAGGCCGGGACACCATATATTTT. The gene calls are TRBV9 and TRBJ1-3; no definite D call. Germline V gene lookup returns CDR1 SGDLS and CDR2 YYNGEE. The CDR3 length is 13 residues. V was cut by 0 bases and J by 8 bases, with 9 bases left in between.